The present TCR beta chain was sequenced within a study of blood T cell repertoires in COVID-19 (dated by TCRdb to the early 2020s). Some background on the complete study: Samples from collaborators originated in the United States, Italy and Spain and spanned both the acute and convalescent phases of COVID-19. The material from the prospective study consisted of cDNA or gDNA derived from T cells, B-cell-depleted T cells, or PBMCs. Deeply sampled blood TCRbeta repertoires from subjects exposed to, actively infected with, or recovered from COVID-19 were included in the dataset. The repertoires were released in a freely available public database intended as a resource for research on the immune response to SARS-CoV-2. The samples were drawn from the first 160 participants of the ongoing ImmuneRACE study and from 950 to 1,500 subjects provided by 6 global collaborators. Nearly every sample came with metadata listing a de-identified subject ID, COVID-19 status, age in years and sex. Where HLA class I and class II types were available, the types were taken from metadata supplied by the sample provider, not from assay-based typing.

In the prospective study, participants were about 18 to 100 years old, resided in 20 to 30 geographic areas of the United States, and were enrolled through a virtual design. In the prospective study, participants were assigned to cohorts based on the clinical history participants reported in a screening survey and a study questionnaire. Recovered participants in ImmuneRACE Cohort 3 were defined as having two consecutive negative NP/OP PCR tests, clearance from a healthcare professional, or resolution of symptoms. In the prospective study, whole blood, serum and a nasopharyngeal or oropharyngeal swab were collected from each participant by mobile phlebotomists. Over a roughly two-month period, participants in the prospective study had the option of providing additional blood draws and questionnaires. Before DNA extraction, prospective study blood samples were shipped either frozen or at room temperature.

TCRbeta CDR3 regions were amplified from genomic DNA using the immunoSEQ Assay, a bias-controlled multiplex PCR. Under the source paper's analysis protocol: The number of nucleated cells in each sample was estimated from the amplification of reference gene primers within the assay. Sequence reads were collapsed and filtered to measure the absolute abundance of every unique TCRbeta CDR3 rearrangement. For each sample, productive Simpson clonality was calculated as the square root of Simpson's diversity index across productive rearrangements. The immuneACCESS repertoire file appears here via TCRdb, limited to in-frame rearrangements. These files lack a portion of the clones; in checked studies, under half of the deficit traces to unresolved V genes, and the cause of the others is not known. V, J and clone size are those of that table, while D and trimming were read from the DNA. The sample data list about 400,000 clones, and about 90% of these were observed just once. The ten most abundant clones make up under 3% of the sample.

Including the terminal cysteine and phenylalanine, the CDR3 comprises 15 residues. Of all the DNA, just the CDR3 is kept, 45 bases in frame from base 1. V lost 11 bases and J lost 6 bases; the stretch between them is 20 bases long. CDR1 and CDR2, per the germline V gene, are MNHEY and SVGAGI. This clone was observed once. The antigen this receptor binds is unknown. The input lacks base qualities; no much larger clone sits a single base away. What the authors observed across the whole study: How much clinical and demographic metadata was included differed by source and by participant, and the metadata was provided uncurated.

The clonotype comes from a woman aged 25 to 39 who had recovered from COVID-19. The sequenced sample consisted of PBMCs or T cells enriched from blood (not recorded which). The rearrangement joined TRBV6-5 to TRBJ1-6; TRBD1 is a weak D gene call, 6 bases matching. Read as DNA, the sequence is TGTGCCGGCACCCGGGACACCATTGTTAATTCACCCCTCCACTTT. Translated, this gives CAGTRDTIVNSPLHF.